A single T cell receptor (beta chain) is shown here with its context. Its antigen is undetermined. A single base separates this from a much larger clone, so it may be a read error. The sample is drawn from a study of T cells in Graves' hyperthyroidism and ophthalmopathy. RNA transcripts were the template for amplifying TCR beta CDR3 regions. During a first-round RT-PCR of the TCR CDR3, the HTBI primer set was used. Each CDR3 protein gets one entry after TCRdb re-called the multiplex PCR reads with MiXCR. The sample lists over 500,000 distinct CDR3 sequences, about 15% seen once, with around 17% in the top ten. Whole-study results and caveats: Onset of ophthalmopathy came a median around 7.1 months after the model predicted it.

This CDR3 contains 13 residues. This chain connects TRBV12-3 or TRBV12-4 to TRBJ1-2; D might be TRBD1 (5 bases). Specimen: blood. The TCR was taken from a woman in her late teens or twenties with Graves' ophthalmopathy. CDR3 region: CASSRDGSYGYAF. For the CDR3, the DNA is TGTGCCAGCAGCCGGGACGGCTCCTATGGCTACGCCTTC.